The T cell receptor beta chain under discussion was sequenced for a study of blood T cells in healthy people across ages. PCR was performed a second time for about 7 to 12 cycles using a sample-barcoded 5' primer and a J-beta primer mix. MiXCR was run by TCRdb on the 5' RACE reads, yielding one entry per CDR3 protein. The sample includes about 1.7 million distinct CDR3 sequences, 25% to 30% seen only once; the top ten take less than 9.5%. In germline, CDR1 is LNHNV, CDR2 YYDKDF (reference sequence). The CDR3 is 15 residues long. Trimming removed 0 bases from V and 4 bases from J, with 12 bases in between.

J is TRBJ1-2 and V is TRBV15; D is unclear. Sequencing was carried out using blood. This clonotype was sampled from a woman between 25 and 40 years old in good health. CDR3 in amino acids: CATSRDRGGAYGYTF. The CDR3 DNA is TGTGCCACCAGCAGAGATAGAGGAGGCGCCTATGGCTACACCTTC.